The sequence of this TCR beta chain was determined in a study of blood T cell repertoires in COVID-19. Study-wide context: Samples taken during acute and convalescent COVID-19 were collected in the United States, Italy and Spain. PBMCs, B-cell-depleted T cells, or T cells were the source of the cDNA or gDNA that made up the material.

This CDR3 spans 16 amino acids. Per the germline V gene, CDR1 is SGHRS and CDR2 is YFSETQ. Trimming shortened V by 4 bases and J by 2 bases, and 13 bases separated the two germline ends. Sequenced by immunoSEQ multiplex PCR; TCRdb stores in-frame clones only, minus some. The table has about 48,000 clones, around 83% seen once; the top ten hold around 5.2%. Sequencing was performed on peripheral blood. The clonotype was recovered from a human donor in a cohort sampled during active COVID-19. V and J are TRBV5-1 and TRBJ2-6; a weak D match, TRBD2 (6 bases). The CDR3 nucleotides are TGCGCCAGCAGCCACGCGTCGGGGGCTGGGGCCAACGTCCTGACTTTC. Translation: CASSHASGAGANVLTF.